The next 11 T cell receptor beta chains were all read from a single sample in a study of control samples from healthy donors and cancer patients. Data came from immunoSEQ multiplex PCR; TCRdb stores just in-frame clones and leaves some out. Here the sample spans some 170,000 clones, 94% being singletons. Sequenced material: PBMCs. These receptors all stem from a man aged 60-69 years with colorectal cancer.

V usage is TRBV29-1 and J usage is TRBJ2-7; 14 positions agree with TRBD2. Trimming took 7 bases from V and 4 from J; bases not matched to a gene: 3. Germline-derived CDR1 and CDR2 are SQVTM and ANQGSEA. The CDR3 has 13 residues. The CDR3: CSARLAGGYEQYF. CDR3 DNA: TGCAGCGCCCGACTAGCGGGGGGGTACGAGCAGTACTTC.

The genes are TRBV2 and TRBJ2-5; TRBD1 matches at 9 bases. This CDR3 has 15 amino acids. Germline V gene lookup returns CDR1 SNHLY and CDR2 FYNNEI. V lost 4 bases, J lost 5 bases, and 8 bases stayed unmatched. This CDR3 is CASSAQTGGRETQYF. In nucleotides, the CDR3 is TGTGCCAGCAGTGCCCAGACAGGGGGGAGGGAGACCCAGTACTTC.

The V gene is TRBV12-3 or TRBV12-4, the J gene TRBJ2-3, with D possibly being TRBD1 (5 bases). Deletions cut 7 bases from V and 3 bases from J, with 8 bases between. This CDR3 has 12 residues. The CDR3 loop is CASNQGTDTQYF. In DNA, the CDR3 is TGTGCCAGCAACCAGGGTACAGATACGCAGTATTTT.

The rearrangement links TRBV4-3 to TRBJ1-1; D gene ambiguous. Trimming pared 0 bases from V and 0 bases from J, leaving 14 bases between. CDR3 length: 17 residues. The V gene's germline CDR1 is LGHNA and CDR2 YSLEER. The CDR3 nucleotides read TGCGCCAGCAGCCAAGATCCCCCAGAGAGCTTGAACACTGAAGCTTTCTTT. Translation gives CASSQDPPESLNTEAFF.

The gene calls are TRBV5-1 and TRBJ2-1; D might be TRBD1 or TRBD2, each matching 5 bases. The length of the CDR3 is 18 residues. Germline V gene sequence: CDR1 SGHRS, CDR2 YFSETQ. V was clipped by 0 bases and J by 2 bases, with 18 bases between them. CDR3 region: CASSLGQGLGAAYNEQFF. The CDR3 nucleotides are TGCGCCAGCAGCTTGGGGCAGGGTTTGGGAGCGGCCTACAATGAGCAGTTCTTC.

V is TRBV6-5 and J is TRBJ2-7; D is tentatively TRBD1 or TRBD2 (5 bases each). The germline V and J ends were trimmed by 6 bases and 2 bases, with 11 bases remaining between them. Germline loops: CDR1 MNHEY, CDR2 SVGAGI. The CDR3 has 13 residues. The CDR3 bases are TGTGCCAGCAGAGACGGGACCACCTACGAGCAGTACTTC. As protein: CASRDGTTYEQYF.

J is TRBJ2-7 and V is TRBV5-6, with D possibly being TRBD1 (6 bases). The V end was cut by 0 bases, the J end by 4 bases, with 11 bases between. Germline lookup yields CDR1 SGHDT and CDR2 YYEEEE. The CDR3 extends over 14 amino acids. Written as DNA, the CDR3 is TGTGCCAGCAGCTTGGTTGGGGGCGGGTACGAGCAGTACTTC. This sequence encodes CASSLVGGGYEQYF. The whole variable domain, filled in from reference TRBV5-6 and TRBJ2-7, reads DAGVTQSPTHLIKTRGQQVTLRCSPKSGHDTVSWYQQALGQGPQFIFQYYEEEERQRGNFPDRFSGHQFPNYSSELNVNALLLGDSALYLCASSLVGGGYEQYFGPGTRLTVT.

This clone was recorded once. V gene TRBV29-1 combines with J gene TRBJ1-1; the D gene is possibly TRBD1 (5 bases). The germline gives CDR1 SQVTM, CDR2 ANQGSEA. This CDR3 has 12 residues. V dropped 1 base and J dropped 5 bases, with 8 bases sitting between them. CDR3: CSVEARTTEAFF. The CDR3 coding sequence is TGCAGCGTTGAAGCTAGGACAACTGAAGCTTTCTTT.

The chain uses TRBV3-1 (or the pseudogene TRBV3-2) and TRBJ1-4; D remains unclear. The CDR3 has 13 residues. Trimming took off 2 bases at V and 4 bases at J, with 5 bases between the two ends. Germline CDR1 LGHDT, CDR2 YNNKEL (reference sequence). The CDR3 DNA is TGTGCCAGCAGCCAATGGGGTAATGAAAAACTGTTTTTT. This translates into CASSQWGNEKLFF.

The rearrangement uses TRBV12-3 or TRBV12-4 and TRBJ2-5; the D gene is possibly TRBD1 (5 bases). V lost 5 bases and J lost 5, with 9 bases in between. There are 12 residues in the CDR3. The DNA of the CDR3 is TGTGCCAGCAGTCCAGGGAAGGAGACCCAGTACTTC. Encoded protein: CASSPGKETQYF.

The gene calls are TRBV4-3 and TRBJ2-2; D perhaps matches TRBD1 (5 bases). V lost 0 bases and J lost 3, with 8 bases in between. Germline loops: CDR1 LGHNA, CDR2 YSLEER. The CDR3 is made up of 15 amino acids. CDR3 in amino acids: CASSQDKGYTGELFF. The DNA of the CDR3 is TGCGCCAGCAGCCAAGATAAGGGGTACACCGGGGAGCTGTTTTTT.